These T cell receptor beta chains were read from a single sample in a study of T cells in Graves' hyperthyroidism and ophthalmopathy. Using its own MiXCR run on the multiplex PCR reads, TCRdb lists one record per CDR3 protein. The data contain roughly 420,000 distinct CDR3 sequences, approximately 15% of them singletons. The source material was blood. The receptors were sampled from a woman younger than 30 with Graves' hyperthyroidism. Both conserved end residues are part of each CDR3. The order of the fields is clone size, J gene, V gene, CDR3 length, CDR3 protein. Clone size is not always given. Where it is, it says once, few, many or a class for expanded clones.

>many|TRBJ2-1|TRBV20-1|15
CSAPTSGGSYNEQFF
>few|TRBJ2-1|TRBV4-3|15
CASSQDFYEADEQFF
>few|TRBJ2-3|TRBV6-4|15
CASSDSTGSTDTQYF
>.|TRBJ2-5|TRBV15|19
CATSRAPSRGSGRVETQYF
>few|TRBJ2-1|TRBV7-9|16
CASSPPRGGGYNEQFF
>many|TRBJ1-5|TRBV15|16
CATSRADRGRAQPQHF
>few|TRBJ1-5|TRBV19|16
CASSIQRVVSNQPQHF
>few|TRBJ2-1|TRBV20-1|19
CSARAMTSGRAFSYNEQFF
>few|TRBJ2-5|TRBV20-1|14
CSARVPGGPETQYF
>many|TRBJ2-3|TRBV29-1|15
CSVPEGRVGTDTQYF
>many|TRBJ2-2|TRBV7-6|13
CASSSTYTGELFF
>.|TRBJ1-1|TRBV5-5|14
CASSPDRVKGEAFF
>few|TRBJ2-5|TRBV20-1|20
CSARDVFGRDRGISVETQYF
>few|TRBJ1-5|TRBV6-1|14
CASRAGTGGQPQHF
>few|TRBJ1-5|TRBV10-3|13
CAISEDGSQPQHF
>.|TRBJ1-3|TRBV28|13
CATSASSGNTIYF
>.|TRBJ2-7|TRBV4-1|16
CASSQVPSGPMYEQYF
>many|TRBJ2-2|TRBV10-3|16
CAIRSGTSGYTGELFF
>.|TRBJ1-2|TRBV7-9|15
CASSLGTVSNYGYTF
>few|TRBJ2-3|TRBV12-3/TRBV12-4|12
CASRRPADTQYF
>many|TRBJ2-5|TRBV28|11
CASSLTETQYF
>many|TRBJ2-7|TRBV12-3/TRBV12-4|15
CASSAWAGRSYEQYF
>.|TRBJ2-1|TRBV20-1|14
CSARDRSTYNEQFF
>.|TRBJ2-2|TRBV2|15
CATIRGPWDTGELFF
>many|TRBJ2-5|TRBV4-1|13
CASSQVLTETQYF
>few|TRBJ2-3|TRBV10-3|17
CASGSGEPPLAADTQYF
>.|TRBJ1-2|TRBV20-1|12
CSARPGDLGYTF
>.|TRBJ2-1|TRBV9|14
CASSVGDSHNEQFF
>many|TRBJ2-5|TRBV20-1|14
CSAREPGGIETQYF
>few|TRBJ1-5|TRBV7-9|16
CASSLTAGSSNQPQHF
>many|TRBJ1-1|TRBV12-3/TRBV12-4|13
CASSYRVRTEAFF
>few|TRBJ1-1|TRBV4-1|16
CASTSQGKTLNTEAFF
>few|TRBJ2-2|TRBV27|14
CASNDEGGTGELFF
>many|TRBJ2-3|TRBV12-3/TRBV12-4|18
CASSRPLMTSGGADTQYF
>few|TRBJ2-7|TRBV5-8|14
CASSLVASSYEQYF
>.|TRBJ2-2|TRBV6-1|17
CASSPFSAGNPSGELFF
>.|TRBJ1-5|TRBV12-3/TRBV12-4|15
CASSPGQGHSQPQHF